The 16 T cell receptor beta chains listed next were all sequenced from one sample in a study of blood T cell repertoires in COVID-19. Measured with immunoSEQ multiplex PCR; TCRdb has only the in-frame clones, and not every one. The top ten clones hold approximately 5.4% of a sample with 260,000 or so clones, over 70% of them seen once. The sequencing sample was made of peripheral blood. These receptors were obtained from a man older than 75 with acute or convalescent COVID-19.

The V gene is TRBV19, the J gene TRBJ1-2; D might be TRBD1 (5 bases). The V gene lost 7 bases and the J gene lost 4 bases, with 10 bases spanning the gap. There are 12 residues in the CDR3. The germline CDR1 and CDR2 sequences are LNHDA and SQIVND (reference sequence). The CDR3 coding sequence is TGTGCCAGTACTGGGGCCACCTATGGCTACACCTTC. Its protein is CASTGATYGYTF.

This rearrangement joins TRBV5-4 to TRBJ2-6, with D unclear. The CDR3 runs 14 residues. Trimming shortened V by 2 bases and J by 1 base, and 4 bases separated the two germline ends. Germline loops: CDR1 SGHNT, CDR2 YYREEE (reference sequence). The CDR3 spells CASSFQSGANVLTF. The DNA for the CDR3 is TGTGCCAGCAGCTTTCAGTCTGGGGCCAACGTCCTGACTTTC.

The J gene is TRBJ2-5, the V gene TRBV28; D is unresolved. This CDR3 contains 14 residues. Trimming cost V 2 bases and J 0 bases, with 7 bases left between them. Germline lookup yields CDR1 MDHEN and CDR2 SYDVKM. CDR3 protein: CASSLPTYQETQYF. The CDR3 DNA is TGTGCCAGCAGTTTACCCACATACCAAGAGACCCAGTACTTC.

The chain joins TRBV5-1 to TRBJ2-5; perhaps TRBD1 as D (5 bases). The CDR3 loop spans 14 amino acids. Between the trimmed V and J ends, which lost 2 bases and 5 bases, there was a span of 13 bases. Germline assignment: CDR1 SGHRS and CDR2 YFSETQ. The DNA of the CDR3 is TGCGCCAGCAGCTTCCTCGGCCAGGGCGAGACCCAGTACTTC. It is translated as CASSFLGQGETQYF.

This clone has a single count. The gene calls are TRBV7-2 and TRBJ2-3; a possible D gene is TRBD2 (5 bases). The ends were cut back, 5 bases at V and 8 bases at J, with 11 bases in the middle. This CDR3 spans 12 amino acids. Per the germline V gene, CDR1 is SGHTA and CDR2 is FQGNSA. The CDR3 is CASSMDLGTQYF. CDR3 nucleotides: TGTGCCAGCAGCATGGACTTAGGTACGCAGTATTTT.

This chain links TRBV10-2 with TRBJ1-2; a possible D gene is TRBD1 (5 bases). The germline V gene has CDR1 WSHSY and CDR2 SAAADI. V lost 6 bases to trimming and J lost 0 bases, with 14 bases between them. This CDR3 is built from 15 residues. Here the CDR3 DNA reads TGCGCCAGCAGAAGAACAGGACAAGCTAACTATGGCTACACCTTC. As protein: CASRRTGQANYGYTF.

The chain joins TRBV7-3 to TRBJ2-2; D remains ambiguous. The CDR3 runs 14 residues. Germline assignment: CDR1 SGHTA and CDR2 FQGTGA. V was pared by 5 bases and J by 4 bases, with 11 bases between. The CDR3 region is CASSPSLVTGELFF. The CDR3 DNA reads TGTGCCAGCAGCCCGTCCCTAGTCACCGGGGAGCTGTTTTTT.

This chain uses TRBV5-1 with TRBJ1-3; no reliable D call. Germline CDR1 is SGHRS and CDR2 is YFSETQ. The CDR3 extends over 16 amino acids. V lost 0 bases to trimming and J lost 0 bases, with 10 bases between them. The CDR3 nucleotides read TGCGCCAGCAGCTTGGGATCTTTCAGCTCTGGAAACACCATATATTTT. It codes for CASSLGSFSSGNTIYF.

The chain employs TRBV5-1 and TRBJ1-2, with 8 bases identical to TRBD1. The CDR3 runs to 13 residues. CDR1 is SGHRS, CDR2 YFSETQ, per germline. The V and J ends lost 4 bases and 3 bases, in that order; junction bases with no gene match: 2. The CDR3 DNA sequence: TGCGCCAGCAGCCCACAGGGGGACTATGGCTACACCTTC. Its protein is CASSPQGDYGYTF.

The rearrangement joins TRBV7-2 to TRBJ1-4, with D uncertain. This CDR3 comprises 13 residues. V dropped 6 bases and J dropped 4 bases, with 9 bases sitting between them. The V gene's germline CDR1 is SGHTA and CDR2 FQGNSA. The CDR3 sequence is CASRPAVNEKLFF. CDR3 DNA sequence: TGTGCCAGCAGACCCGCAGTTAATGAAAAACTGTTTTTT.

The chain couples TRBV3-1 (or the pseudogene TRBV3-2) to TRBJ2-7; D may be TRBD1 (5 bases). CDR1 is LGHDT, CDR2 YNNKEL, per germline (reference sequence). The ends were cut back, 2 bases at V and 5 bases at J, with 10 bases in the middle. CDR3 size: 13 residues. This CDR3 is CASSQSLTDEQYF. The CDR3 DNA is TGTGCCAGCAGCCAATCCTTGACAGACGAGCAGTACTTC.

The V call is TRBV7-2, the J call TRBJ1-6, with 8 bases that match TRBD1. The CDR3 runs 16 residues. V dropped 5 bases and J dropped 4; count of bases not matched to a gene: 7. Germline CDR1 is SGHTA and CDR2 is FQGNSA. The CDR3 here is CASSQRGQAYNSPLHF. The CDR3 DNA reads TGTGCCAGCAGCCAAAGGGGACAGGCGTATAATTCACCCCTCCACTTT.

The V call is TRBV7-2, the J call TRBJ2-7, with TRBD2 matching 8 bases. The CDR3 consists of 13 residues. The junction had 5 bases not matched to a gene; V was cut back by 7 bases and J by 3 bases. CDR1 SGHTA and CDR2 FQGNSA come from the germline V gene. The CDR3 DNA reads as TGTGCCAGCAAGCGGGGGCCTCTCTACGAGCAGTACTTC. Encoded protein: CASKRGPLYEQYF.

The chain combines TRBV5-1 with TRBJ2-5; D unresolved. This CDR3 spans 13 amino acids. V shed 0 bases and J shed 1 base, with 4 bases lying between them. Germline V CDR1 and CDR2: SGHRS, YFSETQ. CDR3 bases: TGCGCCAGCAGCTTGGTCATCCAAGAGACCCAGTACTTC. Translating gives CASSLVIQETQYF. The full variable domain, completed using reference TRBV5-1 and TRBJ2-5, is KAGVTQTPRYLIKTRGQQVTLSCSPISGHRSVSWYQQTPGQGLQFLFEYFSETQRNKGNFPGRFSGRQFSNSRSEMNVSTLELGDSALYLCASSLVIQETQYFGPGTRLLVL.

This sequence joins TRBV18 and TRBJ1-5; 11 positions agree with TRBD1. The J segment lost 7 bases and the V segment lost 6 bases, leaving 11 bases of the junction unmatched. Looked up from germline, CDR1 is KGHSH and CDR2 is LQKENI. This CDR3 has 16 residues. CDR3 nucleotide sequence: TGTGCCAGCTCGCCCACCGGGGGACAGGGGGGGCAGCCCCAGCATTTT. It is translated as CASSPTGGQGGQPQHF.

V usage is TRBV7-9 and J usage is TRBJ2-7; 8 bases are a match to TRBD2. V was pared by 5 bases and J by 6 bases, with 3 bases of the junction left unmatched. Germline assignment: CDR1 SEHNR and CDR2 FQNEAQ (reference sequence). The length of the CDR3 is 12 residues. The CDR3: CASSPAGGEQYF. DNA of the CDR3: TGTGCCAGCAGCCCGGCGGGGGGCGAGCAGTACTTC.